The next 11 T cell receptor beta chains were all read from a single sample in a study of CD8 T cells in Susac syndrome. RNA in amounts of 0.5 to 1 ug was reverse transcribed with random hexamers. TCRdb used MiXCR to reprocess the immunoSEQ multiplex PCR reads, holding one entry per CDR3 protein. Of over 150,000 distinct CDR3 sequences listed, roughly 95% are singletons. Sequenced: CD4+ T cells from PBMCs. Source of these receptors: a human donor with Susac syndrome.

The chain has TRBV7-2 and TRBJ2-7; D is uncertain. Germline assignment: CDR1 SGHTA and CDR2 FQGNSA. There are 13 residues in the CDR3. The V end was cut by 6 bases, the J end by 1 base, with 10 bases between. The CDR3: CASRPPASYEQYF. The CDR3, as DNA: TGTGCCAGCAGACCTCCGGCATCCTACGAGCAGTACTTC.

This chain links TRBV24-1 with TRBJ2-7; no definite D call. The CDR3 totals 13 residues. CDR1 and CDR2 (germline): KGHDR, SFDVKD. V gave up 8 bases and J gave up 0 bases, with 10 bases separating them. The CDR3: CATIDNNSYEQYV. The CDR3, as DNA: TGTGCCACCATCGACAACAACTCCTACGAGCAGTACGTC.

The chain employs TRBV20-1 and TRBJ1-1; D might be TRBD1 (6 bases). Trimming cost V 0 bases and J 3 bases, with 14 bases left between them. The CDR3 length is 15 residues. The V gene's germline CDR1 is DFQATT and CDR2 SNEGSKA (reference sequence). CDR3 DNA sequence: TGCAGTGCTAGAGACCTCACCGGGACACACACTGAAGCTTTCTTT. As protein: CSARDLTGTHTEAFF.

This clonotype was recorded only once. The rearrangement uses TRBV6-6 and TRBJ2-5; 8 positions agree with TRBD1. The germline gives CDR1 MNHNY, CDR2 SVGAGI (reference sequence). The CDR3 loop spans 13 amino acids. V shed 5 bases, J shed 4 bases, and the junction held 3 bases outside the gene matches. The CDR3 loop is CASSETGVETQYF. Here the CDR3 DNA reads TGTGCCAGCAGTGAGACAGGGGTAGAGACCCAGTACTTC.

This clonotype is a singleton in its sample. The chain is built from TRBV4-3 and TRBJ2-2, with D tentatively TRBD1 (5 bases). Germline V CDR1 and CDR2: LGHNA, YSLEER. The CDR3 is 14 amino acids. The V end lost 0 bases, the J end lost 7 bases, and 9 bases lay between the germline ends. The CDR3 here is CASSQEIGVGELFF. Written as DNA, the CDR3 is TGCGCCAGCAGCCAAGAAATAGGGGTCGGGGAGCTGTTTTTT.

The chain carries TRBV7-2 and TRBJ1-2; 7 bases are a match to TRBD1. The CDR3 has 16 amino acids. CDR1 and CDR2 (germline): SGHTA, FQGNSA. With 2 bases clipped from V and 8 bases from J, the junction kept 14 bases outside the gene matches. DNA for the CDR3: TGTGCCAGCAGCTTAAGGGACAGACCCTTTGCAGGGGGCTACACCTTC. It is translated as CASSLRDRPFAGGYTF.

This chain connects TRBV20-1 to TRBJ2-5; 10 bases map to TRBD2. This CDR3 region has 14 residues. CDR1 is DFQATT and CDR2 is SNEGSKA in the germline V gene (reference sequence). V gave up 0 bases and J gave up 5 bases; unmatched junction bases: 3. The CDR3 here is CSARDLAGVETQYF. The CDR3 DNA sequence: TGCAGTGCTAGAGATCTAGCGGGAGTTGAGACCCAGTACTTC.

The V call is TRBV19, the J call TRBJ1-5; the D is unclear. CDR3 length: 17 amino acids. V was trimmed by 6 bases and J by 0 bases, leaving 18 bases between them. Germline V gene lookup returns CDR1 LNHDA and CDR2 SQIVND (reference sequence). CDR3 DNA sequence: TGTGCCAGTAGGACACCCGGTAGCAGAGATAGCAATCAGCCCCAGCATTTT. This encodes CASRTPGSRDSNQPQHF.

The chain links TRBV12-3 or TRBV12-4 to TRBJ1-2, with 7 nucleotides matching TRBD1. This CDR3 is built from 13 residues. V gave up 6 bases and J gave up 4 bases; unmatched junction bases: 5. This CDR3 is CASRPTGSYGYTF. The CDR3 nucleotides read TGTGCCAGCAGGCCGACAGGGAGCTATGGCTACACCTTC.

The J gene is TRBJ2-3, the V gene TRBV20-1; a possible D gene is TRBD1 (6 bases). Trimming left V 6 bases short and J 1 base short, with 20 bases between. The germline CDR1 and CDR2 sequences are DFQATT and SNEGSKA (reference sequence). The CDR3 loop spans 16 amino acids. The CDR3 here is CSAPNYRALGTDTQYF. The CDR3 DNA reads TGCAGTGCCCCAAACTACAGGGCACTCGGCACAGATACGCAGTATTTT.

V and J are TRBV5-1 and TRBJ2-2, with a weak D call TRBD2 (5 bases). Germline V gives CDR1 SGHRS, CDR2 YFSETQ. The ends were cut back, 2 bases at V and 2 bases at J, with 10 bases in the middle. This CDR3 comprises 15 residues. The CDR3 sequence: CASSLRTDNTGELFF. The CDR3 region has the DNA TGCGCCAGCAGCTTAAGGACTGACAACACCGGGGAGCTGTTTTTT.